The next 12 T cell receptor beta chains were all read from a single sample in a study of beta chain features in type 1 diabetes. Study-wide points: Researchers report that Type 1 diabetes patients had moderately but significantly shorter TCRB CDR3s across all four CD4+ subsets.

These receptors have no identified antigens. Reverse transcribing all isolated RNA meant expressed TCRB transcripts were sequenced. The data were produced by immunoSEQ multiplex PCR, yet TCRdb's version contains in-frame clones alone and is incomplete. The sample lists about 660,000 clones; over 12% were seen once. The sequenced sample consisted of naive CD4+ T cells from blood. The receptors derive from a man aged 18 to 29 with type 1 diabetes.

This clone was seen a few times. The CDR3 coding sequence is TGTGCCAGCAGCCGAATGAACGGGAAAGAGACCCAGTACTTC. Its protein product is CASSRMNGKETQYF. V usage is TRBV7-2 and J usage is TRBJ2-5; D is perhaps TRBD2 (5 bases). This CDR3 comprises 14 residues. Deletions cut 5 bases from V and 3 bases from J, with 13 bases between. Germline CDR1 is SGHTA and CDR2 is FQGNSA.

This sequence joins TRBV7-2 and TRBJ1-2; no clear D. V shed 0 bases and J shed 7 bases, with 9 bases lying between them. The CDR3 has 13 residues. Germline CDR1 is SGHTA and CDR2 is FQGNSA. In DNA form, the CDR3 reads TGTGCCAGCAGCTTAGCGAGTCGAGGTGGCTACACCTTC. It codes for CASSLASRGGYTF.

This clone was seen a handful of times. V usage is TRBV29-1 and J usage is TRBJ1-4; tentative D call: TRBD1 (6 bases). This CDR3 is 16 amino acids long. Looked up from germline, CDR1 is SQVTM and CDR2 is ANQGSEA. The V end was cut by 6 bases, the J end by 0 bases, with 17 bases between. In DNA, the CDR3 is TGCAGCGTACTTCACAGGGTAGGAGCAACTAATGAAAAACTGTTTTTT. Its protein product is CSVLHRVGATNEKLFF. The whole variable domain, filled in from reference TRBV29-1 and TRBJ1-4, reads SAVISQKPSRDICQRGTSLTIQCQVDSQVTMMFWYRQQPGQSLTLIATANQGSEATYESGFVIDKFPISRPNLTFSTLTVSNMSPEDSSIYLCSVLHRVGATNEKLFFGSGTQLSVL.

DNA of the CDR3: TGTGCCAGCAGCTCGCGTGCAACTAATGAAAAACTGTTTTTT. Translating it yields CASSSRATNEKLFF. V gene TRBV5-6 combines with J gene TRBJ1-4; no clear D gene. V gave up 3 bases and J gave up 0 bases, with 6 bases separating them. The CDR3 is 14 amino acids. Germline V gene lookup returns CDR1 SGHDT and CDR2 YYEEEE.

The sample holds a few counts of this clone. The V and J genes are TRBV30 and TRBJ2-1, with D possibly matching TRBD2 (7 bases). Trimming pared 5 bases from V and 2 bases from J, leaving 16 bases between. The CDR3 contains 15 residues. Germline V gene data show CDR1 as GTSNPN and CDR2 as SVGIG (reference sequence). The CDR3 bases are TGTGCCTGGGACTGGGGGGGCCGAACCTACAATGAGCAGTTCTTC. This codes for CAWDWGGRTYNEQFF.

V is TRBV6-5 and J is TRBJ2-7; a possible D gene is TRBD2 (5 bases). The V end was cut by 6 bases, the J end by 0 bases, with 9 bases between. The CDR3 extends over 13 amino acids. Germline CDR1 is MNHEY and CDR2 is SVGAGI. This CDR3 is CASRDFSSYEQYF. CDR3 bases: TGTGCCAGCAGGGACTTTAGCTCCTACGAGCAGTACTTC.

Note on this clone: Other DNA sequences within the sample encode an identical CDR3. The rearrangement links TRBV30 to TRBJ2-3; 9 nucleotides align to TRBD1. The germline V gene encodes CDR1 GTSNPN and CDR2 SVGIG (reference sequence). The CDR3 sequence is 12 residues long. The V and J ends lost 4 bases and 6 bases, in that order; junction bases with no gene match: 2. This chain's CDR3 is CAWMTGGDTQYF. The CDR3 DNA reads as TGTGCCTGGATGACAGGGGGGGATACGCAGTATTTT.

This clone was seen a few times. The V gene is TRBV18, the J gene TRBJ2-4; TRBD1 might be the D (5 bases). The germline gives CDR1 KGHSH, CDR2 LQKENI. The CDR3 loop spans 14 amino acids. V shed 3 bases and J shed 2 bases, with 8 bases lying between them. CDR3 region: CASSPQGPKNIQYF. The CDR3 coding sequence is TGTGCCAGCTCACCCCAGGGTCCCAAAAACATTCAGTACTTC.

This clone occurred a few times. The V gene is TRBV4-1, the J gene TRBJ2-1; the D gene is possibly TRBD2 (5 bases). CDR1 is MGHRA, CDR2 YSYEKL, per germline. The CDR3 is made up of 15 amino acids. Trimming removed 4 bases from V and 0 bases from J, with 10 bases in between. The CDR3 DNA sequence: TGCGCCAGCAGCCTCCTAGGAGGCTCCTACAATGAGCAGTTCTTC. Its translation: CASSLLGGSYNEQFF.

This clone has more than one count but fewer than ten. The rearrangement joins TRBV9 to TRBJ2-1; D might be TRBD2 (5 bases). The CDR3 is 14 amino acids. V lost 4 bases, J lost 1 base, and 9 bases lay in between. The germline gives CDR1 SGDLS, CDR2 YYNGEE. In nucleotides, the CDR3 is TGTGCCAGCAGCCCGAGGGAGTCCTACAATGAGCAGTTCTTC. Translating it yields CASSPRESYNEQFF.

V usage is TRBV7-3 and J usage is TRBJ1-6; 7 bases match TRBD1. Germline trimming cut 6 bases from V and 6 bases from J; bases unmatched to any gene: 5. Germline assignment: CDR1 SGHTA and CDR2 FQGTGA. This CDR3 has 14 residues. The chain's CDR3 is CASSMGTVNSPLHF. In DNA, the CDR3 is TGTGCCAGCAGTATGGGGACAGTTAATTCACCCCTCCACTTT.

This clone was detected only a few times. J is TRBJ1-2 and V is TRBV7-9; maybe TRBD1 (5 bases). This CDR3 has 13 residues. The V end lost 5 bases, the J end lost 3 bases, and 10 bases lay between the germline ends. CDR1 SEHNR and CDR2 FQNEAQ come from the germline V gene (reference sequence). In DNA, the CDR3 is TGTGCCAGCAGCGCTGGGACGGACTATGGCTACACCTTC. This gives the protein CASSAGTDYGYTF.